This T cell receptor beta chain was captured in a study of T cell clonality in common variable immunodeficiency. Study observations and caveats: What drives increased CVID clonality needs T cell subpopulation sequencing. Compared with healthy controls, CVID subjects showed increased TCRbeta clonality, mostly in about a third. In common variable immunodeficiency, TCR beta chains reportedly carried fewer deletions and N-nucleotide insertions.

This clone was seen ten or more times. Its antigen is not identified. The CDR3 end lies 3 residues beyond the end of the read and is filled in from the germline J gene. Some clones are missing from TCRdb's copy, which holds only in-frame ones; the method was immunoSEQ multiplex PCR. Altogether tens of thousands of clones were found in the sample, and no singletons occur. V lost 7 bases and J 3 bases, leaving 15 bases between the germline ends. The V gene's germline CDR1 is SGHTA and CDR2 FQGNSA. The CDR3 covers 14 residues. Sequenced: peripheral blood mononuclear cells. The source of this sequence is a person aged 18 to 70 in good health. This chain uses TRBV7-2 with TRBJ2-5, with a possible D match to TRBD2 (6 bases). The DNA read from the CDR3 is TGTGCCAGCAAAAAGGGACCGGGGGAAGAGACC. This gives the protein CASKKGPGEET. The whole CDR3 protein is CASKKGPGEETQYF.